Only a few counts were recorded for the clone carrying this T cell receptor (beta chain). The target antigen is unknown. These data originate in a study of shared clonotypes between healthy human individuals. Findings of the study overall: Across several donors, naive CD4 shared around 5.1%, naive CD8 more than 3%, memory CD4 approximately 2.5%, memory CD8 0.4% to 0.5%.

The CDR3 covers 15 residues. Trimming took 3 bases from V and 1 from J; bases not matched to a gene: 5. Germline loops: CDR1 KGHSH, CDR2 LQKENI. It was at deep level that the assay was run. TCRdb's table, derived via immunoSEQ multiplex PCR, lists solely in-frame clones and lacks some. The sample lists 2,500,000 or so clones; approximately 93% were seen once. The chain uses TRBV18 and TRBJ1-1, with 7 positions matching TRBD1. The clonotype originates from a man between 18 and 35 years old in good health. Some clones in this sample may be carry-over from other donors' samples. The sample taken for sequencing was naive CD4+ T cells from PBMCs. Subset: CD45RA+ positively selected. CDR3 residues: CASSPRTGENTEAFF. Written as DNA, the CDR3 is TGTGCCAGCTCACCCCGGACAGGAGAGAACACTGAAGCTTTCTTT.